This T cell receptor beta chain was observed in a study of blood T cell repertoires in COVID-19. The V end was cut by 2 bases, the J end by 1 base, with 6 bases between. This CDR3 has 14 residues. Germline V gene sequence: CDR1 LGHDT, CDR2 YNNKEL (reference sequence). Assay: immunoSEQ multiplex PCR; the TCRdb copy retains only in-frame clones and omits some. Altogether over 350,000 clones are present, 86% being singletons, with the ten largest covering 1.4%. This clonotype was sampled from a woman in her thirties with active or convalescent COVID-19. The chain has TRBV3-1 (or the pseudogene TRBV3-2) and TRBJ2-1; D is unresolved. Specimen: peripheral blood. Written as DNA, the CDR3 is TGTGCCAGCAGCCAACCAGGTTCCTACAATGAGCAGTTCTTC. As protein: CASSQPGSYNEQFF.